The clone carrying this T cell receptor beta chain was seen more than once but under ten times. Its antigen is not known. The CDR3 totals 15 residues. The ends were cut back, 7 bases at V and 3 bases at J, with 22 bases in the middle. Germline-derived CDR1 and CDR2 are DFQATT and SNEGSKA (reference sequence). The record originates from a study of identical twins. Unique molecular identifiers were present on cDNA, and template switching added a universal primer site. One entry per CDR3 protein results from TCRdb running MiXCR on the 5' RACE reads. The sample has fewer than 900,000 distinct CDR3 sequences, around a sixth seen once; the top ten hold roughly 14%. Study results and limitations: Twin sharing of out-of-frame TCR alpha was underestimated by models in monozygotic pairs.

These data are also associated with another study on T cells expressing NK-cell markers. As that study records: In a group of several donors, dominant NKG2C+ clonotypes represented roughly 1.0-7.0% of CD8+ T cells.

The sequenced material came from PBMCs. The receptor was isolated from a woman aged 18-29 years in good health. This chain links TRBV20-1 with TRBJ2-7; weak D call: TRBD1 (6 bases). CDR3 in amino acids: CSVQGLGQQVYEQYF. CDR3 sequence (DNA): TGCAGTGTCCAAGGTTTAGGACAGCAAGTCTACGAGCAGTACTTC.